This T cell receptor (beta chain) is drawn from a study of T-cell reconstitution after alpha-beta-depleted transplantation in children. Germline-derived CDR1 and CDR2 are SGDLS and YYNGEE. The CDR3 contains 16 residues. V was pared by 4 bases and J by 2 bases, with 9 bases of the junction left unmatched. For TCRbeta, the library was prepared with unique molecular identifiers. TCRdb re-derived calls from the PCR reads in MiXCR, one entry per CDR3 protein. Here the sample spans 100,000 to 130,000 distinct CDR3 sequences, about 6.5% being singletons. This clonotype was observed a handful of times. This chain joins TRBV9 and TRBJ2-3; 8 bases agree with TRBD1. This TCR derives from a male patient aged 2-15 years who had a stem cell transplant for acute lymphoblastic leukemia, so the T cells may come from the graft donor. The sample in question was PBMCs, mostly from graft donor cells, obtained 360 days after TCRalphabeta/CD19-depleted stem cell transplant. The CDR3 DNA reads TGTGCCAGCAGCCCAAGAGGACAGGGTCTCACAGATACGCAGTATTTT. It specifies CASSPRGQGLTDTQYF.